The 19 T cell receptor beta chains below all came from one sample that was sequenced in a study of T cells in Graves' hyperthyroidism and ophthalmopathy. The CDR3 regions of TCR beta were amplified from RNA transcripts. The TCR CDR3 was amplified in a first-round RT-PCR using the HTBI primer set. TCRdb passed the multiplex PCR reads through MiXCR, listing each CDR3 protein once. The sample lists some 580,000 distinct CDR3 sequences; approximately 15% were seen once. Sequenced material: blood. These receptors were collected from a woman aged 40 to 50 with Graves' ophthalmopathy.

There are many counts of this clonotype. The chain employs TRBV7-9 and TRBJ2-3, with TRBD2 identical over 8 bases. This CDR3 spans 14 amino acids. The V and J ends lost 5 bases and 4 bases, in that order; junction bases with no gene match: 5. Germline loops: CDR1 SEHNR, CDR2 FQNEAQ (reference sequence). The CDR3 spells CASSPGLAADTQYF. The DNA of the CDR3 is TGTGCCAGCAGCCCTGGACTAGCCGCAGATACGCAGTATTTT.

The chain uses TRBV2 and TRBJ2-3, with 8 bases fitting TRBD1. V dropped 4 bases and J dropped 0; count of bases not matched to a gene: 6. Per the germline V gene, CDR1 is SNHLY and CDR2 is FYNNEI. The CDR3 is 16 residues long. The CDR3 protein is CASSGTGRLSTDTQYF. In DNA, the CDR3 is TGTGCCAGCAGTGGGACAGGGCGGCTAAGCACAGATACGCAGTATTTT.

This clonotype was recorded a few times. The CDR3 loop reads CASTSPFGNTEAFF. CDR3 nucleotide sequence: TGTGCCAGCACCTCGCCCTTTGGGAACACTGAAGCTTTCTTT. The chain links TRBV2 to TRBJ1-1; D unresolved. CDR3 length: 14 amino acids. The germline V gene has CDR1 SNHLY and CDR2 FYNNEI. Deletions cut 7 bases from V and 1 base from J, with 13 bases between.

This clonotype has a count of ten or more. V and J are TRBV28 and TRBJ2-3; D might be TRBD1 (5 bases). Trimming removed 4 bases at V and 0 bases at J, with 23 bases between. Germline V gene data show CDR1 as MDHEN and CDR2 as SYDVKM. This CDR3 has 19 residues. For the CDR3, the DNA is TGTGCCAGCAGTTCACAAGGGATCCCCTGGGGCTCTAGCACAGATACGCAGTATTTT. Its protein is CASSSQGIPWGSSTDTQYF.

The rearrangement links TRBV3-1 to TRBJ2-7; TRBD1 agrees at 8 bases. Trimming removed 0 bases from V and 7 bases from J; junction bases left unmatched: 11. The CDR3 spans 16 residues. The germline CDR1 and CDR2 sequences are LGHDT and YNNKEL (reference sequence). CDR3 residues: CASSQDPGQVATEQYF. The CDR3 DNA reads TGTGCCAGCAGCCAAGATCCGGGACAGGTTGCCACTGAGCAGTACTTC.

CDR3 protein: CASSSPGSDYGYTF. The CDR3, as DNA: TGTGCCAGCAGTTCACCAGGGTCTGATTATGGCTACACCTTC. The chain joins TRBV6-5 to TRBJ1-2, with a tentative D call TRBD1 (5 bases). From germline, CDR1 is MNHEY and CDR2 SVGAGI. The CDR3 has 14 residues. V lost 4 bases and J 5 bases, leaving 14 bases between the germline ends.

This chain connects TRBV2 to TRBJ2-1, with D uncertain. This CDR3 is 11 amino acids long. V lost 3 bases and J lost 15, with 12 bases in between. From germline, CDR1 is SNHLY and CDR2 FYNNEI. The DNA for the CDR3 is TGTGCCAGCAGTGACGGGCTAGGGTGGTTCTTC. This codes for CASSDGLGWFF.

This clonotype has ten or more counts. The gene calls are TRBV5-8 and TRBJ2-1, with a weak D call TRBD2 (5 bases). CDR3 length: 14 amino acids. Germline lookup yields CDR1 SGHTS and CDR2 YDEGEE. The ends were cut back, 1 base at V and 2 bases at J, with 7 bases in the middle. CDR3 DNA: TGTGCCAGCAGCTTGAGAGGGACCTACAATGAGCAGTTCTTC. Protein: CASSLRGTYNEQFF.

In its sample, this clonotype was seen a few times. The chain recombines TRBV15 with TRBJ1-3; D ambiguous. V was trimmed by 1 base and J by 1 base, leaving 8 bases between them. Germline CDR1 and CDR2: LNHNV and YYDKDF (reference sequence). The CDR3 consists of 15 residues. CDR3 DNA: TGTGCCACCAGCAGAGGTCGGCAATCTGGAAACACCATATATTTT. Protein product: CATSRGRQSGNTIYF.

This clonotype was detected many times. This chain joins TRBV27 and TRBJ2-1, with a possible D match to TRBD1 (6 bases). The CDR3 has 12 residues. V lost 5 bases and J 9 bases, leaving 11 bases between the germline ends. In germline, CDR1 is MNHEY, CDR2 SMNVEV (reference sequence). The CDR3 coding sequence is TGTGCCAGCAGTCTTAACAGGGTTGAGCAGTTCTTC. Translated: CASSLNRVEQFF.

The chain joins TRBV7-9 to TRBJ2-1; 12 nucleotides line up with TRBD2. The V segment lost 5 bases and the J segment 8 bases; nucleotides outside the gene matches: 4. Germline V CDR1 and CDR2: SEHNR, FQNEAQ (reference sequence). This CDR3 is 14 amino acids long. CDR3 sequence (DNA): TGTGCCAGCAGCCGGACTAGCGGGGTGGATGAGCAGTTCTTC. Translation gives CASSRTSGVDEQFF.

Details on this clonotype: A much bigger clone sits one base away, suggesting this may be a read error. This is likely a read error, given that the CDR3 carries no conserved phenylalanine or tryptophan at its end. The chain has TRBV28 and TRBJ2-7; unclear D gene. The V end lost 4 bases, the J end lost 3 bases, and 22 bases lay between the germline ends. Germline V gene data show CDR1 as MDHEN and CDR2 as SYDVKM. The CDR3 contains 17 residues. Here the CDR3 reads CASSSLNWEAPFYEQYL. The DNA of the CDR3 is TGTGCCAGCAGTTCCCTAAATTGGGAAGCACCTTTCTACGAGCAGTACCTC.

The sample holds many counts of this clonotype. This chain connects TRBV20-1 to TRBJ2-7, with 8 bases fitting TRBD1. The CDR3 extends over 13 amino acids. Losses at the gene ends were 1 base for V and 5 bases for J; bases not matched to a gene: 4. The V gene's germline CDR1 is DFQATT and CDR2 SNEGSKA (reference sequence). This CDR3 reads CSARVGQDNEQYF. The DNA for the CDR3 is TGCAGTGCTAGAGTGGGACAGGACAACGAGCAGTACTTC.

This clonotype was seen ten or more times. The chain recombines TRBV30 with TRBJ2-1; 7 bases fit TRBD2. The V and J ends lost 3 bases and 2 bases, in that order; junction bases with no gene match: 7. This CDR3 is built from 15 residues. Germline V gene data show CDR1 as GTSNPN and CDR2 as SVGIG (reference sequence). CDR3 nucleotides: TGTGCCTGGAGCCCCGGGACTAACCCCTACAATGAGCAGTTCTTC. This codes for CAWSPGTNPYNEQFF. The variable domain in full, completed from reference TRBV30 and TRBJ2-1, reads SQTIHQWPATLVQPVGSPLSLECTVEGTSNPNLYWYRQAAGRGLQLLFYSVGIGQISSEVPQNLSASRPQDRQFILSSKKLLLSDSGFYLCAWSPGTNPYNEQFFGPGTRLTVL.

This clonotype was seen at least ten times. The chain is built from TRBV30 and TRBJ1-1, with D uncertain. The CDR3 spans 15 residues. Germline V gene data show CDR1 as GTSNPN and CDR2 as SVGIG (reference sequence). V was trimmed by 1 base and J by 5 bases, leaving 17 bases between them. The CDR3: CAWSARRGSGTEAFF. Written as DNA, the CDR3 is TGTGCCTGGAGTGCCCGTCGAGGGAGTGGGACTGAAGCTTTCTTT.

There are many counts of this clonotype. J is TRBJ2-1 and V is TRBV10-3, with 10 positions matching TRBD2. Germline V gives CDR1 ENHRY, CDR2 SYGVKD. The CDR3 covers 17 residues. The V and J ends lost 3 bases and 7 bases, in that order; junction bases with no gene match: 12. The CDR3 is CAISELASGRSWNEQFF. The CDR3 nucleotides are TGTGCCATCAGTGAATTGGCTAGCGGGAGATCTTGGAATGAGCAGTTCTTC.

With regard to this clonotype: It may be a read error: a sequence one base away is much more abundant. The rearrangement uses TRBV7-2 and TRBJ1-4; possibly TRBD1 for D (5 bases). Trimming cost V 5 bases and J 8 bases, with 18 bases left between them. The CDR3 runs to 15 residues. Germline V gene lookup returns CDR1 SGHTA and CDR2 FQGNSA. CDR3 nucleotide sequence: TGTGCCAGCAGCGGCTCGGCAGGGTTTAGAGAAAAACTGTTTTTT. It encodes CASSGSAGFREKLFF.

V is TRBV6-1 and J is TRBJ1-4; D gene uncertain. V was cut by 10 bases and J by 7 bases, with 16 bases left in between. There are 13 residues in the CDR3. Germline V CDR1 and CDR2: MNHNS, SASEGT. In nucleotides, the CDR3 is TGTGCCATCAGCGAACCCTCGGGTGAAAAACTGTTTTTT. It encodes CAISEPSGEKLFF.

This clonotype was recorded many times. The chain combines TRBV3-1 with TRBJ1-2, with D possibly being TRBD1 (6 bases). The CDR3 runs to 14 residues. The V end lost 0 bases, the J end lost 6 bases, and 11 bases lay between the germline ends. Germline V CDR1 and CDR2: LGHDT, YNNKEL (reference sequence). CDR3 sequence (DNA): TGTGCCAGCAGCCAAGATAACAGGGTGAATGGCTACACCTTC. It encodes CASSQDNRVNGYTF. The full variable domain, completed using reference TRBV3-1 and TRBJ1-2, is DTAVSQTPKYLVTQMGNDKSIKCEQNLGHDTMYWYKQDSKKFLKIMFSYNNKELIINETVPNRFSPKSPDKAHLNLHINSLELGDSAVYFCASSQDNRVNGYTFGSGTRLTVV.